This TCR beta chain was identified in a study of T cells in Graves' hyperthyroidism and ophthalmopathy. Trimming cost V 5 bases and J 3 bases; bases outside gene matches: 7. Germline values: CDR1 SEHNR, CDR2 FQNEAQ (reference sequence). This CDR3 comprises 16 residues. Overall study results and limits: The authors' 13 V-J model separated ophthalmopathy from stable hyperthyroidism.

Exclusion followed for patients with uncontrolled infection, other autoimmune disease, pregnancy or lactation. Thyroid ultrasound and orbital computed tomography, with clinical symptoms and serum thyroxine and TRAb, informed diagnoses. As to this clonotype: Antigen unknown.

Authors of the study amplified TCR beta CDR3 regions from RNA transcripts. HTBI primers drove first-round RT-PCR of the TCR CDR3. TCRdb re-called the multiplex PCR reads through MiXCR, storing one row per CDR3 protein. This sample yields 490,000 or so distinct CDR3 sequences, of which around 50% are seen a single time; around two fifths belongs to the top ten. The chain employs TRBV7-9 and TRBJ2-3; 11 positions match TRBD2. This receptor was obtained from an adult woman with Graves' disease, either hyperthyroidism or ophthalmopathy (not recorded which). Sequencing was done on a sample of peripheral blood or thyroid tissue (not recorded which). CDR3: CASSDTSGSGTDTQYF. In nucleotides, the CDR3 is TGTGCCAGCAGCGACACTAGCGGGAGCGGGACAGATACGCAGTATTTT.